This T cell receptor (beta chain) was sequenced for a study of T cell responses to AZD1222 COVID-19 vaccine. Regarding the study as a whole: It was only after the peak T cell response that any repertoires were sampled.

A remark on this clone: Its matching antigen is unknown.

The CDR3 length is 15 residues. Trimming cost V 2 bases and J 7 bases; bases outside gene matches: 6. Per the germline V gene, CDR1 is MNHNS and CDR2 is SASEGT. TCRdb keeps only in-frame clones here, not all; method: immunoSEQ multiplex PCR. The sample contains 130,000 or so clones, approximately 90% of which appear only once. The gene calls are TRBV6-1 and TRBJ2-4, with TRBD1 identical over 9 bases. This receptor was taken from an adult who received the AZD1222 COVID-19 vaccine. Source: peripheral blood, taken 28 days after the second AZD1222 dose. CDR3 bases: TGTGCCAGCAGTGAACAGGGACAGGGCGGTAACATTCAGTACTTC. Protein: CASSEQGQGGNIQYF.